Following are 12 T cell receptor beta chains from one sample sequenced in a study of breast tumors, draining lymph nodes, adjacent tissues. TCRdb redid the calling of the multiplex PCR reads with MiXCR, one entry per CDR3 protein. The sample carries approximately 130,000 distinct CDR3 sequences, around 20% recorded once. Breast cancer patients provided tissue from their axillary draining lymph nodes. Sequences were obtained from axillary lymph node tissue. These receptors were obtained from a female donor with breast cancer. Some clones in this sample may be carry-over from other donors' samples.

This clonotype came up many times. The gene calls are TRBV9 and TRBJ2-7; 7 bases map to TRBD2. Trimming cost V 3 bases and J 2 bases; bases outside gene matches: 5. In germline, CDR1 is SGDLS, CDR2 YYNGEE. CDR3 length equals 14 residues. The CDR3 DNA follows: TGTGCCAGCAGCGCCACCGGGACTACCTACGAGCAGTACTTC. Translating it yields CASSATGTTYEQYF.

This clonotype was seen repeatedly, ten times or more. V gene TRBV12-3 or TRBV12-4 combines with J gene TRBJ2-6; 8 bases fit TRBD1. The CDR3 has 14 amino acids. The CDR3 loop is CADRDSSGANVLTF. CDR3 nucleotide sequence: TGTGCGGACAGGGATTCCTCTGGGGCCAACGTCCTGACTTTC.

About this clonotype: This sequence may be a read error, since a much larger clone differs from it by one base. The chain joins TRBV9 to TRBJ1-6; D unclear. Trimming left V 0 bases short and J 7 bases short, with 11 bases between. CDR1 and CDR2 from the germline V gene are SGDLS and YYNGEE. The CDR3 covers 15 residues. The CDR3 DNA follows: TGTGCCAGCAGCGTAGGAGTGGAGTTAAATTCACCCCTCCACTTT. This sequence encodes CASSVGVELNSPLHF.

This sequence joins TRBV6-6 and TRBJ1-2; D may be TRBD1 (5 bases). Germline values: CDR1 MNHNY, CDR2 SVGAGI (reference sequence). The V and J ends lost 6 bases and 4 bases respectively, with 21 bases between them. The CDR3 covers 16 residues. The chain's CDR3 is CASRGDRVQLLYGYTF. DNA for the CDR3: TGTGCCAGCAGGGGGGATCGAGTTCAGCTCCTCTATGGCTACACCTTC.

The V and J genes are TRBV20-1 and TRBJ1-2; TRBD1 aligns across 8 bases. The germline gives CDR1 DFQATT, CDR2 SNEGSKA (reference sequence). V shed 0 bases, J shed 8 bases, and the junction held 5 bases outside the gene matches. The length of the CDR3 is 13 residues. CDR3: CSARDRTGKGYTF. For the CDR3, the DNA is TGCAGTGCTAGAGATCGGACAGGGAAAGGCTACACCTTC.

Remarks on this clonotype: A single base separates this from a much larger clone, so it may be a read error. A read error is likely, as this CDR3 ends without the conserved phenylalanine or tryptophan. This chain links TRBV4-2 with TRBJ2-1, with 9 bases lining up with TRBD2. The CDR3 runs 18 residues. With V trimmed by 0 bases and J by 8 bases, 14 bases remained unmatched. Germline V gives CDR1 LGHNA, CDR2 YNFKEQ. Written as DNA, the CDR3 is TGTGCCAGCAGCCAAGATGACCCTTCCGGGACTAGCAGATATGAGCAGTTCTCC. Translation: CASSQDDPSGTSRYEQFS.

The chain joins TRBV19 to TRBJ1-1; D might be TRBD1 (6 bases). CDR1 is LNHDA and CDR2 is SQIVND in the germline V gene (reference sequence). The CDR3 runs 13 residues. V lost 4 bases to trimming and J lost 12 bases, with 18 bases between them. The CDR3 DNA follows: TGTGCCAGTAGTAATACTGACAGGCCCCGAACTTTCTTT. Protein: CASSNTDRPRTFF.

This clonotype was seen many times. The CDR3 spells CASQGQGVISPLHF. The CDR3 DNA follows: TGTGCCAGCCAGGGACAGGGGGTAATATCACCCCTCCACTTT. The chain carries TRBV25-1 and TRBJ1-6; the match to TRBD1 covers 11 bases. V trimming: 8 bases; J trimming: 10 bases; junction bases outside the gene matches: 7. CDR3 length: 14 residues. Germline CDR1 reads MGHDK; CDR2 reads SYGVNS.

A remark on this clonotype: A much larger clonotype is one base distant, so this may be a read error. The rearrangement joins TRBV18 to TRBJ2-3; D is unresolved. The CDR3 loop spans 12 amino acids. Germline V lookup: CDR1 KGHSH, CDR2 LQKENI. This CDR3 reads CASSPSKDTQCF. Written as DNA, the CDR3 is TGTGCCAGCTCACCATCGAAGGATACGCAGTGTTTT.

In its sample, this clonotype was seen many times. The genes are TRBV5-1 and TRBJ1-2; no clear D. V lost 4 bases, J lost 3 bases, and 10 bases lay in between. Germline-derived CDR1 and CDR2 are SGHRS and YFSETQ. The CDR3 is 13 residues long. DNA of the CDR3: TGCGCCAGCAGCCAAGACGGGGACTATGGCTACACCTTC. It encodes CASSQDGDYGYTF. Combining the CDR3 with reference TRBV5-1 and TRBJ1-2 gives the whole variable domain KAGVTQTPRYLIKTRGQQVTLSCSPISGHRSVSWYQQTPGQGLQFLFEYFSETQRNKGNFPGRFSGRQFSNSRSEMNVSTLELGDSALYLCASSQDGDYGYTFGSGTRLTVV.

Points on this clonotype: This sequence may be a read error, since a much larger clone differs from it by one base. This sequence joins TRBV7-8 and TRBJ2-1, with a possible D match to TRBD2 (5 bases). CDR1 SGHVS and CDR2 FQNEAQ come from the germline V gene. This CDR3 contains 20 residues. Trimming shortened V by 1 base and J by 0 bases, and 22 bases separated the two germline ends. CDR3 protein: CASSLGPHFRLPSSYNEQFF. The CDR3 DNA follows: TGTGCCAGCAGCTTAGGACCGCACTTCCGACTACCAAGCTCCTACAATGAGCAGTTCTTC.

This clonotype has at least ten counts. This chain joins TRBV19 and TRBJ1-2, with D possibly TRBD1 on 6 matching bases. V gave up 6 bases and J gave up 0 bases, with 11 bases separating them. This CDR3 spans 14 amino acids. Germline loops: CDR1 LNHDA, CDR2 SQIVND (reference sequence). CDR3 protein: CASRSRGSNYGYTF. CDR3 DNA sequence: TGTGCCAGTAGAAGCAGGGGATCTAACTATGGCTACACCTTC.